What follows describes a single T cell receptor (beta chain). Its antigen is not identified. This sample stems from a study of T cell responses to AZD1222 COVID-19 vaccine. Measured with immunoSEQ multiplex PCR; TCRdb has only the in-frame clones, and not every one. Of 90,000 to 100,000 clones in the sample, about 90% were seen once. Germline lookup yields CDR1 SGHTA and CDR2 FQGNSA. V shed 3 bases and J 5 bases; nucleotides not matched to a gene: 5. CDR3 length equals 14 residues. General study points: Following two doses of AZD1222, Spike-specific TCR breadth and depth rose. At 160-218 and 743-854, vaccine-associated CD4 TCRs were dominant, and they spanned spike.

This chain uses TRBV7-2 with TRBJ2-7; 9 bases are shared with TRBD1. The sample here was peripheral blood, taken 28 days after the second AZD1222 dose. The sequence derives from an adult who received the AZD1222 COVID-19 vaccine. CDR3 in DNA: TGTGCCAGCAGCTTTGGACAGGGGATCCACGAGCAGTACTTC. Translating it yields CASSFGQGIHEQYF.